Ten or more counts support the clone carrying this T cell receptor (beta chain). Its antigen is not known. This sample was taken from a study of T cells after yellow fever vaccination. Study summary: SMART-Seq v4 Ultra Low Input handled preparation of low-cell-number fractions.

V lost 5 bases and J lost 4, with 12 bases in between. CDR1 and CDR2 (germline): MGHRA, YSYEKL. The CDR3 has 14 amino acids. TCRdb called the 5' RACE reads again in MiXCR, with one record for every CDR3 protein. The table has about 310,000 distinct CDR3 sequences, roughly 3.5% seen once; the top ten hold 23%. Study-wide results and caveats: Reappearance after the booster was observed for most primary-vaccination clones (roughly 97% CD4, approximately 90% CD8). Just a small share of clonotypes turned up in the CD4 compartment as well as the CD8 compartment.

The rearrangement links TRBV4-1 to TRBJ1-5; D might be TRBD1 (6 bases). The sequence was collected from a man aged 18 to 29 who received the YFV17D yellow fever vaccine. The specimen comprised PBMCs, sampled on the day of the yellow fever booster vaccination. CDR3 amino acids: CASSSPDSNQPQHF. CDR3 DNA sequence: TGCGCCAGCAGCTCTCCGGACAGTAATCAGCCCCAGCATTTT.